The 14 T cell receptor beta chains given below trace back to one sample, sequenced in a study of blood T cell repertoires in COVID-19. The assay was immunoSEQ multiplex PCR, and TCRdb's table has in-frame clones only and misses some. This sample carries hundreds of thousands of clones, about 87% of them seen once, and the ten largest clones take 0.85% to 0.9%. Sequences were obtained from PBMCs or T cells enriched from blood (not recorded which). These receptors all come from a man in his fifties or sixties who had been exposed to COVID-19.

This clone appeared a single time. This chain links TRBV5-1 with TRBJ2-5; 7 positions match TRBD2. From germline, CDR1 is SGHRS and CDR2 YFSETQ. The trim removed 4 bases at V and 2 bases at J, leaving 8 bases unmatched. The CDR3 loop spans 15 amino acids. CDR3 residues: CASSMAGGMQETQYF. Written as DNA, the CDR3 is TGCGCCAGCAGCATGGCCGGGGGGATGCAAGAGACCCAGTACTTC.

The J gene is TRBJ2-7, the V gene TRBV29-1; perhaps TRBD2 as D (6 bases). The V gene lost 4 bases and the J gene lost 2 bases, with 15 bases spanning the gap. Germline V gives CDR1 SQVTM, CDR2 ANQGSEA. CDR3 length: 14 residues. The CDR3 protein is CSVGGEYTPYEQYF. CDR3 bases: TGCAGCGTTGGCGGGGAATATACGCCCTACGAGCAGTACTTC.

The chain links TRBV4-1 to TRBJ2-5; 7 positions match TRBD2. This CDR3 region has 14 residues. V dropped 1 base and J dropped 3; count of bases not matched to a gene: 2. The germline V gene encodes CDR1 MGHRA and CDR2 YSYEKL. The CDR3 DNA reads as TGCGCCAGCAGCCAAGTTCTAGCGGAAGAGACCCAGTACTTC. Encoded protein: CASSQVLAEETQYF.

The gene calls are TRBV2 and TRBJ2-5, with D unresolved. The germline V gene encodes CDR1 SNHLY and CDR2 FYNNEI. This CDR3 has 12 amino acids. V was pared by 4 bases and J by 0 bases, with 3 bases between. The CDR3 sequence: CASSVYQETQYF. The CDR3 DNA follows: TGTGCCAGCAGTGTATACCAAGAGACCCAGTACTTC.

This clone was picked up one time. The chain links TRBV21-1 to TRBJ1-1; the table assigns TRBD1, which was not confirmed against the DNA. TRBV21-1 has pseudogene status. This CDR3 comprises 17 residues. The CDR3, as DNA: TGTGCCAGCAGCATGATCCTGCAGGGGCAGCCTAACACTGAAGCTTTCTTT. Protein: CASSMILQGQPNTEAFF.

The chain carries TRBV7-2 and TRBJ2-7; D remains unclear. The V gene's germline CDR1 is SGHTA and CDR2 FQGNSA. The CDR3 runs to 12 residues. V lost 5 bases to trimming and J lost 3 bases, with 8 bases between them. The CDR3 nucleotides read TGTGCCAGCAGCCCTCCGGGCTACGAGCAGTACTTC. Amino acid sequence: CASSPPGYEQYF.

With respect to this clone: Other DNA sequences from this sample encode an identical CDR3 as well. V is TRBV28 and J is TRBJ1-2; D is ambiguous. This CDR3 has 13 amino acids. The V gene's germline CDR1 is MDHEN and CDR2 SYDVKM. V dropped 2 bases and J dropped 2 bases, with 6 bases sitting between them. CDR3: CASSLGGNYGYTF. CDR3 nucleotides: TGTGCCAGCAGTTTAGGAGGGAACTATGGCTACACCTTC.

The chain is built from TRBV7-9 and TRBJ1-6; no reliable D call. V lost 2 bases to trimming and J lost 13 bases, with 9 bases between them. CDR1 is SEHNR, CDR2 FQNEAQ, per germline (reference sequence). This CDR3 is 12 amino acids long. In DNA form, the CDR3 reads TGTGCCAGCAGCTTAAGGTCAGGCCCCCTCCACTTT. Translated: CASSLRSGPLHF.

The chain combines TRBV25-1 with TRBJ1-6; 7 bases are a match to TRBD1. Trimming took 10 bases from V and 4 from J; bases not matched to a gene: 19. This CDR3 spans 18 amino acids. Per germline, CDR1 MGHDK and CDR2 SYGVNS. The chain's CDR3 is CATVTGPSENFYNSPLHF. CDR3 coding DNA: TGTGCCACCGTGACAGGGCCATCGGAAAACTTTTATAATTCACCCCTCCACTTT.

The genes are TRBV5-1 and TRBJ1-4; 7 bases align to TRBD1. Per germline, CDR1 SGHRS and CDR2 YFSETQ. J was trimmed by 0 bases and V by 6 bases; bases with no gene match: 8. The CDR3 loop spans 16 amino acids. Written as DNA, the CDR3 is TGCGCCAGCACACGACAGGGAGGCGCAACTAATGAAAAACTGTTTTTT. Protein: CASTRQGGATNEKLFF.

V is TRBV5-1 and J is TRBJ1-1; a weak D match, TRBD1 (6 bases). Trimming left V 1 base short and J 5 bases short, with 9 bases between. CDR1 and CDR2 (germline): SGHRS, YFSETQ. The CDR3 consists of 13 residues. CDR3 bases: TGCGCCAGCAGCTTGTCAGGGGAGACTGAAGCTTTCTTT. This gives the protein CASSLSGETEAFF.

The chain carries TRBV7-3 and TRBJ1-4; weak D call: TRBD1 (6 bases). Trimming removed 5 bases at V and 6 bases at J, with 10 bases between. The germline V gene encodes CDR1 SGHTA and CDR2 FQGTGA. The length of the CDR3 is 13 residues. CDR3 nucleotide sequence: TGTGCCAGCAGCCGGGGACACGATGAAAAACTGTTTTTT. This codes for CASSRGHDEKLFF. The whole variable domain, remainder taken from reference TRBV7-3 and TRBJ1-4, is GAGVSQTPSNKVTEKGKYVELRCDPISGHTALYWYRQSLGQGPEFLIYFQGTGAADDSGLPNDRFFAVRPEGSVSTLKIQRTERGDSAVYLCASSRGHDEKLFFGSGTQLSVL.

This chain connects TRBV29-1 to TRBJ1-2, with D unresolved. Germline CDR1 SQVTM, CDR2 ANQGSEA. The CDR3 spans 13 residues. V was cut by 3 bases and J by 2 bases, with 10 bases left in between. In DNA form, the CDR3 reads TGCAGCGTTGAGATATACTTAAACTATGGCTACACCTTC. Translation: CSVEIYLNYGYTF.

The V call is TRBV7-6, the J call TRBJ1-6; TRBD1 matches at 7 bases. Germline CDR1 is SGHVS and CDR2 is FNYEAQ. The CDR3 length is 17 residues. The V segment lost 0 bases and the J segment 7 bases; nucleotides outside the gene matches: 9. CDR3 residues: CASSLAPRGARNSPLHF. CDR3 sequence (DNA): TGTGCCAGCAGCTTAGCGCCCAGGGGGGCGAGGAATTCACCCCTCCACTTT.